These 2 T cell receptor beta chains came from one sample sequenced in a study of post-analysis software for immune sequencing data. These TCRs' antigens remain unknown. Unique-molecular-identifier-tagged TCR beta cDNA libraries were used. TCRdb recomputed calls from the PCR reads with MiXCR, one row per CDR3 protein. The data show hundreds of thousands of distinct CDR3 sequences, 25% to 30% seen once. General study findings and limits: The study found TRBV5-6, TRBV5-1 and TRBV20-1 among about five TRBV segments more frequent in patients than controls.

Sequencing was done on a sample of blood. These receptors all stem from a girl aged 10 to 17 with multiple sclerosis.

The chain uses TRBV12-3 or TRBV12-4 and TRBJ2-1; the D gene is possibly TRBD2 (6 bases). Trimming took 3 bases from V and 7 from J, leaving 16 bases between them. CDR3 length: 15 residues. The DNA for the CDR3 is TGTGCCAGCAGTTTTAACGCGGGATCGGTAAATGAGCAGTTCTTC. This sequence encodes CASSFNAGSVNEQFF.

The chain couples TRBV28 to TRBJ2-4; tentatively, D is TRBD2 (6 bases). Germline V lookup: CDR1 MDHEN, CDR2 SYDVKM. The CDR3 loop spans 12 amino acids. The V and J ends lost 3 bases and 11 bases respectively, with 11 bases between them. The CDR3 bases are TGTGCCAGCAGTTTTAGCTGGGGGGTTCAGTACTTC. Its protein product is CASSFSWGVQYF.